Listed below are T cell receptor beta chains from one sample, sequenced in a study of beta chain features in type 1 diabetes. The protocol was immunoSEQ multiplex PCR, while the TCRdb copy is restricted to in-frame clones and leaves out a portion. Among around 350,000 clones listed, over 10% were seen once. Sequencing input: naive CD4+ T cells from blood. These receptors were taken from a young man in good health. CDR3s include the opening cysteine and the closing phenylalanine or tryptophan. The D gene is left open where the match is weak. For some rows the clone size is stated as once, few or many, or as a class when expanded; others skip it.

v_call: TRBV27; j_call: TRBJ1-5; d_call: .; clone_size: .; cdr3_nt: TGTGCCAGCAGTTTGGGCGGGGATCAGCCCCAGCATTTT; cdr3_aa: CASSLGGDQPQHF
v_call: TRBV5-4; j_call: TRBJ1-2; d_call: .; clone_size: .; cdr3_nt: TGTGCCAGCAGCTTGTTAGGGGTCGAAGGCTACACCTTC; cdr3_aa: CASSLLGVEGYTF
v_call: TRBV6-6; j_call: TRBJ2-6; d_call: .; clone_size: many; cdr3_nt: TGTGCCAGCACGGGGGCCAACGTCCTGACTTTC; cdr3_aa: CASTGANVLTF
v_call: TRBV30; j_call: TRBJ2-7; d_call: .; clone_size: .; cdr3_nt: TGTGCCTGGAGAAAACCGGGGTCCTCCGGCGAGCAGTACTTC; cdr3_aa: CAWRKPGSSGEQYF
v_call: TRBV28; j_call: TRBJ2-7; d_call: TRBD2; clone_size: few; cdr3_nt: TGTGCCAGTACTACTGGCGGGGGGGCCTACGAGCAGTACTTC; cdr3_aa: CASTTGGGAYEQYF
v_call: TRBV6-1; j_call: TRBJ2-7; d_call: TRBD1; clone_size: .; cdr3_nt: TGTGCCAGCAGTGAAAGACAGGGGGCGGGTGAGCAGTACTTC; cdr3_aa: CASSERQGAGEQYF
v_call: TRBV7-2; j_call: TRBJ2-2; d_call: .; clone_size: .; cdr3_nt: TGTGCCAGCAGCCCCGGCCGGGTCACCGGGGAGCTGTTTTTT; cdr3_aa: CASSPGRVTGELFF
v_call: TRBV6-5; j_call: TRBJ2-3; d_call: .; clone_size: few; cdr3_nt: TGTGCATCGGGCACAGATACGCAGTATTTT; cdr3_aa: CASGTDTQYF
v_call: TRBV29-1; j_call: TRBJ2-3; d_call: .; clone_size: .; cdr3_nt: TGCAGCGTTGCGACCGGGACTCTCGATTCGGATACGCAGTATTTT; cdr3_aa: CSVATGTLDSDTQYF
v_call: TRBV19; j_call: TRBJ1-2; d_call: .; clone_size: .; cdr3_nt: TGTGCCAGTAGTCCTAGACAGGAGCCTGGCTACACCTTC; cdr3_aa: CASSPRQEPGYTF
v_call: TRBV19; j_call: TRBJ2-7; d_call: TRBD2; clone_size: few; cdr3_nt: TGTGCCAGTAGCGGGAGGGCTCTCTACGAGCAGTACTTC; cdr3_aa: CASSGRALYEQYF
v_call: TRBV6-6; j_call: TRBJ2-3; d_call: TRBD2; clone_size: .; cdr3_nt: TGTGCCAGCAAGGTAGCGGGAGTTTCAGATACGCAGTATTTT; cdr3_aa: CASKVAGVSDTQYF
v_call: TRBV6-5; j_call: TRBJ1-2; d_call: .; clone_size: few; cdr3_nt: TGTGCCAGCAGCTACCGGACTACCTATGGCTACACCTTC; cdr3_aa: CASSYRTTYGYTF
v_call: TRBV30; j_call: TRBJ1-2; d_call: TRBD1; clone_size: few; cdr3_nt: TGTGCCTGGAGTGTACGCCGGGACAGATTTTATGGCTACACCTTC; cdr3_aa: CAWSVRRDRFYGYTF
v_call: TRBV30; j_call: TRBJ1-2; d_call: TRBD1; clone_size: few; cdr3_nt: TGTGCCTGGAGTCCGGGACAGTATGGCTACACCTTC; cdr3_aa: CAWSPGQYGYTF
v_call: TRBV7-3; j_call: TRBJ2-5; d_call: .; clone_size: few; cdr3_nt: TGTGCCAGCAGCCACGGACAGCAAGAGACCCAGTACTTC; cdr3_aa: CASSHGQQETQYF
v_call: TRBV6-1; j_call: TRBJ2-7; d_call: TRBD1; clone_size: .; cdr3_nt: TGTGCCGGCCGACAGGGGGCTCGGACCGAGCAGTACTTC; cdr3_aa: CAGRQGARTEQYF
v_call: TRBV10-2; j_call: TRBJ2-2; d_call: .; clone_size: .; cdr3_nt: TGCGCCAGCAGTTTCGCCGGGGAGCTGTTTTTT; cdr3_aa: CASSFAGELFF
v_call: TRBV9; j_call: TRBJ2-7; d_call: .; clone_size: few; cdr3_nt: TGTGCCAGCAGCCCCAACGGGGCGGGGGCCTCCTACGAGCAGTACTTC; cdr3_aa: CASSPNGAGASYEQYF
v_call: TRBV7-3; j_call: TRBJ2-6; d_call: .; clone_size: .; cdr3_nt: TGTGCCAGCAGCTTACACAGGGTTCCGGGGGCCAACGTCCTGACTTTC; cdr3_aa: CASSLHRVPGANVLTF
v_call: TRBV6-5; j_call: TRBJ2-7; d_call: TRBD1; clone_size: .; cdr3_nt: TGTGCCAGCAGTTACCGGACAGGGTACGACGAGCAGTACTTC; cdr3_aa: CASSYRTGYDEQYF
v_call: TRBV5-6; j_call: TRBJ2-7; d_call: TRBD2; clone_size: few; cdr3_nt: TGTGCCAGCAGCCAGCCTCGGGCTAGCGGAAGGTACGAGCAGTACTTC; cdr3_aa: CASSQPRASGRYEQYF
v_call: TRBV11-2; j_call: TRBJ2-7; d_call: .; clone_size: once; cdr3_nt: TGTGCCAGCAGCTTAGATAACGGAGGCTACGAGCAGTACTTC; cdr3_aa: CASSLDNGGYEQYF
v_call: TRBV6-5; j_call: TRBJ2-7; d_call: .; clone_size: .; cdr3_nt: TGTGCCAGCAGCTCCCGCTACGAGCAGTACTTC; cdr3_aa: CASSSRYEQYF
v_call: TRBV4-2; j_call: TRBJ1-4; d_call: .; clone_size: .; cdr3_nt: TGTGCCAGCATCACAGGGCCCGCAACTAATGAAAAACTGTTTTTT; cdr3_aa: CASITGPATNEKLFF
v_call: TRBV7-3; j_call: TRBJ2-1; d_call: TRBD2; clone_size: .; cdr3_nt: TGTGCCAGCAGCTTAACGGTGGGTGGTGGAGCGGGGGGGCGATCCTACAATGAGCAGTTCTTC; cdr3_aa: CASSLTVGGGAGGRSYNEQFF
v_call: TRBV28; j_call: TRBJ1-6; d_call: .; clone_size: .; cdr3_nt: TGTGCCAGCAACCGGGCCGACAGTTATAATTCACCCCTCCACTTT; cdr3_aa: CASNRADSYNSPLHF
v_call: TRBV6-5; j_call: TRBJ2-7; d_call: .; clone_size: .; cdr3_nt: TGTGCCAGCAGGACAGACAAGCCGCCCTACGAGCAGTACTTC; cdr3_aa: CASRTDKPPYEQYF
v_call: TRBV7-3; j_call: TRBJ2-2; d_call: .; clone_size: .; cdr3_nt: TGTGCCAGCAGCTTGAGAGGCCCGTCTGCCGGGGAGCTGTTTTTT; cdr3_aa: CASSLRGPSAGELFF
v_call: TRBV5-1; j_call: TRBJ2-1; d_call: .; clone_size: .; cdr3_nt: TGCGCCAGCAGCTTGGGTCCAGGGTCGACCTACAATGAGCAGTTCTTC; cdr3_aa: CASSLGPGSTYNEQFF
v_call: TRBV6-1; j_call: TRBJ2-7; d_call: .; clone_size: .; cdr3_nt: TGTGCCAGCAGTGCCAGGGACTCCTACGAGCAGTACTTC; cdr3_aa: CASSARDSYEQYF
v_call: TRBV2; j_call: TRBJ2-3; d_call: TRBD1; clone_size: few; cdr3_nt: TGTGCCAACGAGGGACAGGGTCGCACAGATACGCAGTATTTT; cdr3_aa: CANEGQGRTDTQYF